This is a list of T cell receptor beta chains from one sample in a study of T cell responses to AZD1222 COVID-19 vaccine. Clones were read by immunoSEQ multiplex PCR, and TCRdb kept only the in-frame ones, dropping some. The sample has 120,000 or so clones, about 90% seen once. This specimen consisted of peripheral blood, obtained 28 days after the second AZD1222 dose. Receptor source: an adult who received the AZD1222 COVID-19 vaccine. Both conserved end residues are trimmed from each CDR3. Only some rows state a clone size, as once, few, many or a class for expanded clones.

cdr3_length | clone_size | j_call | v_call | cdr3_aa
12 | once | TRBJ2-7 | TRBV5-5 | ASSRDRGAYEQY
12 | . | TRBJ1-6 | TRBV10-3 | AITTGHYNSPLH
13 | . | TRBJ1-1 | TRBV6-5 | ASSPRDRGESEAF
13 | . | TRBJ1-4 | TRBV5-4 | ASSPDSATNEKLF
13 | . | TRBJ1-1 | TRBV6-5 | ASSSGQGAYTEAF
14 | . | TRBJ1-2 | TRBV4-2 | ASSPEMRTQLHGYT
15 | . | TRBJ2-5 | TRBV7-9 | ASSFPPRGRGLETQY
13 | . | TRBJ1-5 | TRBV18 | ASSLEGWANQPQH
11 | . | TRBJ1-5 | TRBV4-1 | ASSRDSSQPQH
13 | . | TRBJ2-7 | TRBV10-1 | ASSGSGTSGYEQY
9 | once | TRBJ1-1 | TRBV6-5 | ASSINTEAF
14 | few | TRBJ2-2 | TRBV6-4 | ASSDGGQVTPGELF
12 | . | TRBJ2-7 | TRBV13 | ASSLGSSNYEQY
12 | . | TRBJ2-3 | TRBV7-9 | ASSFSSVADTQY
13 | . | TRBJ1-6 | TRBV2 | ASSLTDSFNSPLH
15 | . | TRBJ1-1 | TRBV5-1 | ASSFTRLGGMNTEAF
13 | . | TRBJ1-1 | TRBV5-1 | ASSLLQGGGTEAF
12 | once | TRBJ1-2 | TRBV5-3 | ARSLVSFRYGYT
12 | few | TRBJ1-3 | TRBV7-9 | ASSYPGSGNTIY
12 | . | TRBJ1-5 | TRBV7-2 | ASSYDPGSQPQH
12 | . | TRBJ1-1 | TRBV29-1 | SVVEGAKSAEAF
11 | . | TRBJ2-1 | TRBV5-4 | ASSFTTGNEQF
14 | . | TRBJ2-1 | TRBV19 | ASSIYGAGEDNEQF
11 | . | TRBJ1-1 | TRBV7-9 | ASSLTMNTEAF
11 | . | TRBJ2-7 | TRBV6-5 | ASSLGYFYEQY
10 | . | TRBJ1-1 | TRBV28 | ASSINTRGAF
13 | . | TRBJ1-2 | TRBV7-8 | ASSLGIQNNYGYT
13 | . | TRBJ2-5 | TRBV7-7 | ASSPGTGGQETQY
13 | . | TRBJ2-1 | TRBV5-1 | ASSFPLTVNNEQF
12 | . | TRBJ2-1 | TRBV5-1 | ASSLAGGPNEQF
14 | . | TRBJ1-1 | TRBV19 | ASSRVNRGLNTEAF
15 | . | TRBJ2-3 | TRBV5-4 | ASSRGTSGGFTDTQY
11 | . | TRBJ1-1 | TRBV4-2 | ASSPRENTEAF
9 | . | TRBJ2-3 | TRBV30 | AWIRSEAQY
11 | . | TRBJ2-1 | TRBV10-3 | AISWRERDEQF
11 | . | TRBJ2-4 | TRBV12-3/TRBV12-4 | ASSRGPPGIQY
13 | . | TRBJ2-3 | TRBV11-2 | ASSFWRGDTDTQY
12 | . | TRBJ2-5 | TRBV5-4 | ARTNYYLQETQY
11 | . | TRBJ1-2 | TRBV15 | ATDGGTSDGYT
13 | . | TRBJ1-2 | TRBV10-3 | AISSSPSGYGGYT
9 | once | TRBJ2-3 | TRBV5-6 | ASSQRDTQY
9 | . | TRBJ1-2 | TRBV29-1 | SVRDSVRYT
14 | . | TRBJ2-2 | TRBV19 | ASSGLAASSTGELF
14 | . | TRBJ1-3 | TRBV19 | ASSSVRGTGGNTIY
10 | . | TRBJ2-2 | TRBV27 | ASSLTVGELF
13 | . | TRBJ1-2 | TRBV6-5 | ASSTLDGLNYGYT
10 | once | TRBJ2-5 | TRBV3-1/TRBV3-2 | ASSQSPETQY
11 | . | TRBJ2-7 | TRBV5-4 | ASSRLAPSEQY
11 | . | TRBJ1-2 | TRBV6-5 | ASSYEGNYGYT
12 | . | TRBJ1-5 | TRBV5-6 | ASSTGQGSEPQH
13 | . | TRBJ2-1 | TRBV6-5 | ASSYSPTAYNEQF
13 | . | TRBJ2-2 | TRBV6-5 | ASTLQGRDIGELF
13 | . | TRBJ1-2 | TRBV18 | ASSPGEGRAYGYT
13 | . | TRBJ2-7 | TRBV19 | ASSIRQIGLSEQY
11 | few | TRBJ1-1 | TRBV7-2 | ASSLGTALEAF
11 | . | TRBJ2-5 | TRBV7-2 | ASSSGPGETQY
12 | many | TRBJ2-7 | TRBV18 | ASSPPGPSGEQY
13 | . | TRBJ2-1 | TRBV6-5 | ASSQDLGAYNEQF